This T cell receptor beta chain was sequenced in a study of beta chain features in type 1 diabetes. Looking at the study overall: Examination spanned around 100,000,000 sorted cells from all samples. The study's findings and limits: Although PCR might favor shorter templates, it would do so equally in patients and controls. There was a moderate but significant shortening of TCRB CDR3s in all four CD4+ subsets of Type 1 diabetes patients.

This CDR3 has 14 amino acids. V lost 1 base, J lost 5 bases, and 8 bases lay in between. Per germline, CDR1 KGHSH and CDR2 LQKENI. Note on this clone: Antigen unknown.

Sequencing targeted expressed TCRB transcripts, as all isolated RNA had been reverse transcribed. Sequencing was performed with immunoSEQ multiplex PCR; in TCRdb, only in-frame clones are kept and a portion is missing. The sample includes 100,000 to 150,000 clones, 17% seen only once; the top ten take around 2.7%. Sorting with CD45RO/CCR7/CD25/CD127/CD95/CD27 yielded naive, central memory, regulatory and stem-like memory CD4+ cells. The TCR was taken from a man between 18 and 35 years old with type 1 diabetes. The sample comprised central memory CD4+ T cells from blood. This chain links TRBV18 with TRBJ2-2; D gene uncertain. The CDR3 is CASSPRGFTGELFF. The CDR3 DNA reads TGTGCCAGCTCACCACGGGGATTTACCGGGGAGCTGTTTTTT. The whole variable domain, remainder taken from reference TRBV18 and TRBJ2-2, is NAGVMQNPRHLVRRRGQEARLRCSPMKGHSHVYWYRQLPEEGLKFMVYLQKENIIDESGMPKERFSAEFPKEGPSILRIQQVVRGDSAAYFCASSPRGFTGELFFGEGSRLTVL.